The rows below give T cell receptor beta chains drawn from one sample of a study of T-cell reconstitution after alpha-beta-depleted transplantation in children. MiXCR, applied by TCRdb to the PCR reads, yields one record per CDR3 protein. The data show about 610,000 distinct CDR3 sequences, about 11% seen once. This material consisted of PBMCs from the stem cell graft donor, taken from the stem cell graft. The receptors derive from a human donor who donated a stem cell graft to a child with acute myeloid leukemia. Each CDR3 is given with its conserved first and last residue. Fields, in order: J gene, V gene, clone size, D gene, CDR3 protein, CDR3 DNA. D genes are given only for firm matches. Clone size appears in some rows only: once, few, many, or a class for an expanded clone.

J gene: TRBJ2-1
V gene: TRBV29-1
clone size: -
D gene: -
CDR3 protein: CSVSRLLSSYNEQFF
CDR3 DNA: TGCAGCGTTTCTAGACTCTTAAGCTCCTACAATGAGCAGTTCTTC

J gene: TRBJ2-2
V gene: TRBV4-3
clone size: -
D gene: -
CDR3 protein: CASSQVSYSYSNTGELFF
CDR3 DNA: TGCGCCAGCAGCCAAGTATCCTATTCCTATTCAAACACCGGGGAGCTGTTTTTT

J gene: TRBJ2-7
V gene: TRBV6-2/TRBV6-3
clone size: many
D gene: TRBD1
CDR3 protein: CASRLQGTEGYF
CDR3 DNA: TGTGCCAGCAGACTACAGGGGACCGAAGGGTACTTC

J gene: TRBJ1-1
V gene: TRBV6-2/TRBV6-3
clone size: -
D gene: -
CDR3 protein: CASSYWGSYQAEAFF
CDR3 DNA: TGTGCCAGCAGTTACTGGGGGAGTTATCAGGCTGAAGCTTTCTTT

J gene: TRBJ2-7
V gene: TRBV4-2
clone size: -
D gene: TRBD2
CDR3 protein: CASSQGAGLAGSEQYF
CDR3 DNA: TGTGCCAGCAGCCAAGGAGCAGGACTAGCGGGTTCCGAGCAGTACTTC

J gene: TRBJ1-1
V gene: TRBV10-3
clone size: -
D gene: -
CDR3 protein: CAISELGAEVFF
CDR3 DNA: TGTGCCATCAGTGAGTTGGGAGCTGAAGTTTTCTTT

J gene: TRBJ2-5
V gene: TRBV7-9
clone size: few
D gene: -
CDR3 protein: CASSSPKGQGKTQYF
CDR3 DNA: TGTGCCAGCAGCTCACCTAAAGGGCAGGGGAAGACCCAGTACTTC

J gene: TRBJ1-1
V gene: TRBV12-3/TRBV12-4
clone size: -
D gene: -
CDR3 protein: CASFFGLDTEAFF
CDR3 DNA: TGTGCCAGCTTCTTCGGTCTTGACACTGAAGCTTTCTTT

J gene: TRBJ2-7
V gene: TRBV5-1
clone size: few
D gene: -
CDR3 protein: CASSPGTDTYEQYF
CDR3 DNA: TGCGCCAGCAGCCCGGGAACTGATACCTACGAGCAGTACTTC

J gene: TRBJ2-4
V gene: TRBV29-1
clone size: many
D gene: TRBD1
CDR3 protein: CSVAGGGNIQYF
CDR3 DNA: TGCAGCGTTGCAGGGGGCGGAAACATTCAGTACTTC

J gene: TRBJ2-5
V gene: TRBV30
clone size: -
D gene: -
CDR3 protein: CAWRTSTETQYF
CDR3 DNA: TGTGCCTGGAGGACTAGTACGGAGACCCAGTACTTC

J gene: TRBJ2-3
V gene: TRBV29-1
clone size: many
D gene: -
CDR3 protein: CSVDSGALTDTQYF
CDR3 DNA: TGCAGCGTTGATTCCGGGGCCCTAACAGATACGCAGTATTTT

J gene: TRBJ2-2
V gene: TRBV10-3
clone size: -
D gene: -
CDR3 protein: CAISEMRIGELFF
CDR3 DNA: TGTGCCATCAGTGAGATGAGGATCGGGGAGCTGTTTTTT

J gene: TRBJ2-3
V gene: TRBV20-1
clone size: few
D gene: -
CDR3 protein: CSASYGTTTYTQYF
CDR3 DNA: TGCAGTGCCAGTTACGGGACCACCACATATACGCAGTATTTT

J gene: TRBJ2-7
V gene: TRBV5-1
clone size: -
D gene: -
CDR3 protein: CASSLEWGQGYEQYF
CDR3 DNA: TGCGCCAGCAGCTTGGAATGGGGTCAAGGGTACGAGCAGTACTTC

J gene: TRBJ2-7
V gene: TRBV4-2
clone size: -
D gene: TRBD1
CDR3 protein: CASSQDPGQGAYEQYF
CDR3 DNA: TGTGCCAGCAGCCAAGATCCCGGACAGGGTGCCTACGAGCAGTACTTC

J gene: TRBJ2-3
V gene: TRBV20-1
clone size: many
D gene: -
CDR3 protein: CSATNLASRFTDTQYF
CDR3 DNA: TGCAGTGCTACGAACCTAGCGTCCCGTTTCACAGATACGCAGTATTTT

J gene: TRBJ1-1
V gene: TRBV6-7
clone size: few
D gene: -
CDR3 protein: CAFGSSRGEAFF
CDR3 DNA: TGTGCCTTCGGGTCCTCCCGGGGTGAAGCTTTCTTT

J gene: TRBJ2-7
V gene: TRBV5-1
clone size: -
D gene: -
CDR3 protein: CASSSGLPPLEQYF
CDR3 DNA: TGCGCCAGCAGCTCCGGGCTGCCGCCACTCGAGCAGTACTTC

J gene: TRBJ1-5
V gene: TRBV20-1
clone size: -
D gene: -
CDR3 protein: CSARTDYSNQPQHF
CDR3 DNA: TGCAGTGCTAGGACAGATTATAGCAATCAGCCCCAGCATTTT

J gene: TRBJ1-6
V gene: TRBV12-3/TRBV12-4
clone size: few
D gene: TRBD1
CDR3 protein: CASSLGDRGMTYNSPLHF
CDR3 DNA: TGTGCCAGCAGTTTAGGAGACAGGGGAATGACCTATAATTCACCCCTCCACTTT

J gene: TRBJ2-1
V gene: TRBV6-2/TRBV6-3
clone size: few
D gene: TRBD2
CDR3 protein: CASSSPFGGRAYNEQFF
CDR3 DNA: TGTGCCAGCAGTTCCCCGTTTGGGGGGAGGGCCTACAATGAGCAGTTCTTC

J gene: TRBJ2-7
V gene: TRBV6-5
clone size: many
D gene: TRBD1
CDR3 protein: CASSYQGASYEQYF
CDR3 DNA: TGTGCCAGCAGTTACCAGGGGGCTTCCTACGAGCAGTACTTC

J gene: TRBJ2-7
V gene: TRBV29-1
clone size: -
D gene: -
CDR3 protein: CSVVDTPAYEQYF
CDR3 DNA: TGCAGCGTGGTGGACACCCCCGCTTACGAGCAGTACTTC

J gene: TRBJ1-2
V gene: TRBV6-5
clone size: many
D gene: TRBD1
CDR3 protein: CASSNRRDRSYGYTF
CDR3 DNA: TGTGCCAGCAGCAATCGCCGGGACAGGTCCTATGGCTACACCTTC